This TCR beta chain appears in the sequencing data of a study of siplizumab effects on memory and regulatory T cells. The study's findings and limits: In controls, about a quarter of mappable alloreactive CD4+ clones were Treg-derived on average, versus about 75% with siplizumab. The authors mapped only a minor fraction of alloreactive clones to unstimulated subsets.

Sequencing used immunoSEQ multiplex PCR; TCRdb keeps in-frame clones, though not all of them. The table lists about 100,000 clones, roughly 94% of them singletons. The CDR3 is 20 residues long. Germline V lookup: CDR1 LGHNA, CDR2 YNFKEQ. V shed 3 bases and J 2 bases; nucleotides not matched to a gene: 16. As concerns this clone: Its antigen is still unknown.

The chain recombines TRBV4-2 with TRBJ2-2, with 9 bases identical to TRBD2. The sequence was obtained from a human donor in good health. The source material was non-Treg CD4+ T cells sorted from blood. The CDR3 region is CASSQKGGGRALFNTGELFF. The CDR3 DNA sequence: TGTGCCAGCAGCCAGAAGGGGGGCGGGAGGGCCCTATTTAACACCGGGGAGCTGTTTTTT.